A selection of T cell receptor beta chains follows, all from one sample in a study of blood T cell repertoires in COVID-19. Here immunoSEQ multiplex PCR was the method, and the copy in TCRdb shows in-frame clones only, minus some. The data show around 42,000 clones, more than 70% seen once. Input material: peripheral blood. Receptors were obtained from a man in his 70s with acute or convalescent COVID-19. CDR3s include the opening cysteine and the closing phenylalanine or tryptophan. The order of the fields is J gene, CDR3 length, clone size, D gene, V gene, CDR3 protein, CDR3 DNA. D genes are given only for firm matches. Size tells how often a clone was seen (once, few, many) or the class of an expanded clone, and some rows leave it out.

J: TRBJ1-3; length: 20; size: NA; D: NA; V: TRBV3-1/TRBV3-2; CDR3: CASSRLTNMGRAFSGNTIYF; DNA: TGTGCCAGCAGTCGCTTGACCAATATGGGCAGGGCTTTCTCTGGAAACACCATATATTTT
J: TRBJ1-2; length: 14; size: NA; D: NA; V: TRBV5-4; CDR3: CASSLAVGNYGYTF; DNA: TGTGCCAGCAGCTTGGCCGTCGGGAACTATGGCTACACCTTC
J: TRBJ2-5; length: 13; size: NA; D: NA; V: TRBV12-5; CDR3: CASAPGSGLTQYF; DNA: TGTGCTAGTGCCCCCGGGTCCGGACTGACCCAGTACTTC
J: TRBJ2-7; length: 13; size: few; D: NA; V: TRBV7-9; CDR3: CASSPTGRFEQYF; DNA: TGTGCCAGCAGCCCGACAGGAAGATTCGAGCAGTACTTC
J: TRBJ2-1; length: 16; size: NA; D: NA; V: TRBV20-1; CDR3: CSASTGLRRAYNEQFF; DNA: TGCAGTGCTAGTACGGGACTCCGGAGGGCCTACAATGAGCAGTTCTTC
J: TRBJ2-7; length: 15; size: NA; D: TRBD2; V: TRBV19; CDR3: CASSIRGSGSREQYF; DNA: TGTGCCAGTAGTATTAGGGGTAGCGGGAGTCGCGAGCAGTACTTC
J: TRBJ1-1; length: 14; size: NA; D: NA; V: TRBV19; CDR3: CASSIGATGTEAFF; DNA: TGTGCCAGTAGTATCGGTGCCACAGGCACTGAAGCTTTCTTT
J: TRBJ1-5; length: 11; size: NA; D: NA; V: TRBV28; CDR3: CAIDGNQPQHF; DNA: TGTGCCATAGATGGCAATCAGCCCCAGCATTTT
J: TRBJ2-5; length: 14; size: once; D: TRBD1; V: TRBV5-1; CDR3: CASSSGQGDETQYF; DNA: TGCGCCAGCAGCTCCGGACAGGGGGACGAGACCCAGTACTTC
J: TRBJ2-1; length: 15; size: NA; D: NA; V: TRBV5-5; CDR3: CASSSSEVSYNEQFF; DNA: TGTGCCAGCAGCTCGTCGGAGGTTTCCTACAATGAGCAGTTCTTC
J: TRBJ2-1; length: 15; size: NA; D: NA; V: TRBV18; CDR3: CASSPQGGTDNEQFF; DNA: TGTGCCAGCTCACCACAGGGCGGGACCGACAATGAGCAGTTCTTC
J: TRBJ2-1; length: 14; size: NA; D: TRBD1; V: TRBV10-3; CDR3: CAAQPGQGDNEQFF; DNA: TGTGCCGCCCAGCCGGGACAGGGGGACAATGAGCAGTTCTTC
J: TRBJ1-2; length: 12; size: NA; D: TRBD1; V: TRBV30; CDR3: CAWNPGQYGYTF; DNA: TGTGCCTGGAATCCGGGACAGTATGGCTACACCTTC
J: TRBJ2-2; length: 18; size: NA; D: NA; V: TRBV4-2; CDR3: CASSQDLASYRNTGELFF; DNA: TGTGCCAGCAGCCAAGATCTCGCCTCTTACAGAAACACCGGGGAGCTGTTTTTT
J: TRBJ1-2; length: 14; size: NA; D: NA; V: TRBV9; CDR3: CASSVVGSEDGYTF; DNA: TGTGCCAGCAGCGTAGTCGGCAGCGAAGATGGCTACACCTTC
J: TRBJ2-5; length: 15; size: NA; D: TRBD1; V: TRBV29-1; CDR3: CSVEDRKTGPETQYF; DNA: TGCAGCGTTGAAGATCGGAAGACAGGGCCAGAGACCCAGTACTTC
J: TRBJ2-6; length: 17; size: NA; D: NA; V: TRBV6-1; CDR3: CASSESQGGSGANVLTF; DNA: TGTGCCAGCAGTGAATCGCAGGGAGGCTCTGGGGCCAACGTCCTGACTTTC
J: TRBJ2-2; length: 16; size: NA; D: NA; V: TRBV7-8; CDR3: CASSSQAKGSTGELFF; DNA: TGTGCCAGCAGCTCACAGGCGAAAGGTTCCACCGGGGAGCTGTTTTTT
J: TRBJ1-2; length: 15; size: NA; D: NA; V: TRBV27; CDR3: CASSSLRGANYGYTF; DNA: TGTGCCAGCAGTTCCCTCAGGGGAGCTAACTATGGCTACACCTTC
J: TRBJ1-2; length: 15; size: NA; D: TRBD1; V: TRBV19; CDR3: CASSIGGQGFYGYTF; DNA: TGTGCCAGTAGTATAGGCGGACAGGGGTTCTATGGCTACACCTTC
J: TRBJ1-2; length: 14; size: NA; D: NA; V: TRBV5-6; CDR3: CASSLAIGAGGYTF; DNA: TGTGCCAGCAGCTTGGCTATAGGGGCAGGTGGCTACACCTTC
J: TRBJ2-2; length: 13; size: once; D: TRBD2; V: TRBV11-2; CDR3: CASSLGGIGELFF; DNA: TGTGCCAGCAGCCTGGGGGGGATCGGGGAGCTGTTTTTT
J: TRBJ2-5; length: 13; size: NA; D: NA; V: TRBV30; CDR3: CAWSTGSRETQYF; DNA: TGTGCCTGGAGTACAGGGTCAAGAGAGACCCAGTACTTC